A single TCR beta chain is shown here with its context. The sample belongs to a study of blood T cell repertoires in COVID-19. The method was immunoSEQ multiplex PCR; TCRdb's version includes in-frame clones alone and lacks a portion of them. The table lists roughly 400,000 clones, about 88% of them singletons. Per germline, CDR1 MDHEN and CDR2 SYDVKM. CDR3 length equals 13 residues. Trimming pared 2 bases from V and 4 bases from J, leaving 9 bases between. The gene calls are TRBV28 and TRBJ2-7; D not certain. The TCR originated in a woman younger than 30 who had been exposed to COVID-19. The sample taken for sequencing was PBMCs or T cells enriched from blood (not recorded which). The CDR3 spells CASSLVKQYEQYF. The CDR3 DNA reads as TGTGCCAGCAGTTTAGTGAAACAGTACGAGCAGTACTTC.